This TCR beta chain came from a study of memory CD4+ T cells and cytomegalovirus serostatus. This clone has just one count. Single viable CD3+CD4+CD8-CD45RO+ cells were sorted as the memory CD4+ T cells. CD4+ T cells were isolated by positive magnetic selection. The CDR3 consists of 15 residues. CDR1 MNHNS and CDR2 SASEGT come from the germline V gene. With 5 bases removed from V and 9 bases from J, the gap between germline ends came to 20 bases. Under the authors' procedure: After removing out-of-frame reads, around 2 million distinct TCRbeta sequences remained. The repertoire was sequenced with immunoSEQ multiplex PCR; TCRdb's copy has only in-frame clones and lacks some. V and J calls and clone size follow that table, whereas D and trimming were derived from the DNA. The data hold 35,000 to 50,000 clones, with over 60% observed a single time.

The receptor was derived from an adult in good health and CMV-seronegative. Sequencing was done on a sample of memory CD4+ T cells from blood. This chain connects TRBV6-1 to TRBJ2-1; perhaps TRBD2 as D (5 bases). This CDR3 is CASSKEATLVGEQFF. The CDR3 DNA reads TGTGCCAGCAGTAAGGAGGCTACCCTAGTTGGTGAGCAGTTCTTC.